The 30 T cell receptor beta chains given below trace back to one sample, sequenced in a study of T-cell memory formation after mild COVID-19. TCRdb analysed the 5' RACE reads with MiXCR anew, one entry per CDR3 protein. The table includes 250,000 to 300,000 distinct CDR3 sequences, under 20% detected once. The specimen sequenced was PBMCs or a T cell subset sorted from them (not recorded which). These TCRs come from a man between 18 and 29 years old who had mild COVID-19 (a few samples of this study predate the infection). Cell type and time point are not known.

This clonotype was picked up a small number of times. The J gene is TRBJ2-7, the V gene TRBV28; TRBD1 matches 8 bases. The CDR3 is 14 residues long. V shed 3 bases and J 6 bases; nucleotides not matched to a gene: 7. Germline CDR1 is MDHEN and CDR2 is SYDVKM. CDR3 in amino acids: CASSFGDRGGEQYF. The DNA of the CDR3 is TGTGCCAGCAGTTTCGGCGACAGGGGAGGCGAGCAGTACTTC.

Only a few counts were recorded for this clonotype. This chain's CDR3 is CASSWGLRQVKTQYF. Here the CDR3 DNA reads TGCGCCAGCAGCTGGGGGCTACGACAGGTTAAAACGCAGTATTTT. The chain uses TRBV5-1 and TRBJ2-3; TRBD1 might be the D (6 bases). The CDR3 runs 15 residues. CDR1 is SGHRS and CDR2 is YFSETQ in the germline V gene. The V end lost 3 bases, the J end lost 9 bases, and 20 bases lay between the germline ends.

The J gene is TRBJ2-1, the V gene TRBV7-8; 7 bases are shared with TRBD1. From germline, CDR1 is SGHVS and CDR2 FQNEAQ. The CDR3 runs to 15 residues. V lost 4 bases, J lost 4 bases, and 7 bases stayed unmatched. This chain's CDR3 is CASSWVRDSYNEQFF. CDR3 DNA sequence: TGTGCCAGCAGCTGGGTACGGGACAGTTACAATGAGCAGTTCTTC.

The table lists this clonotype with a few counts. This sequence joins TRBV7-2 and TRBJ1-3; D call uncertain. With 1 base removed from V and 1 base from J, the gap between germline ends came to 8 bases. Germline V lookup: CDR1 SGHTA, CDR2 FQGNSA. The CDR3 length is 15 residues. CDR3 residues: CASSLDPTSGNTIYF. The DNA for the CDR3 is TGTGCCAGCAGCTTAGATCCGACTTCTGGAAACACCATATATTTT.

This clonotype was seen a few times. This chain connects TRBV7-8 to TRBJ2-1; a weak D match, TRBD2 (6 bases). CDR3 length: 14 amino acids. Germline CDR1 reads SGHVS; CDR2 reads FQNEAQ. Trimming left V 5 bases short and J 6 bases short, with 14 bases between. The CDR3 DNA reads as TGTGCCAGCAGCCTCCGACTAGATCTCAATGAGCAGTTCTTC. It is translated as CASSLRLDLNEQFF.

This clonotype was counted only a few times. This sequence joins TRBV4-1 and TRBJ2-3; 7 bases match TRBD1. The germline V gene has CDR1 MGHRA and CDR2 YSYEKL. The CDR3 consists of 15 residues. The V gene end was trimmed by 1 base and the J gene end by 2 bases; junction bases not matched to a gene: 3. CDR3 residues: CASSQGRGSTDTQYF. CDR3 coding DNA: TGCGCCAGCAGCCAAGGCAGGGGGTCCACAGATACGCAGTATTTT.

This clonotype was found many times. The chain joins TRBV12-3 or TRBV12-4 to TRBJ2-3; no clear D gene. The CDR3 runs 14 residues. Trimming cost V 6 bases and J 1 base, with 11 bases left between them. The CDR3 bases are TGTGCCAGCAGCCTGGGCGGCGGCACAGATACGCAGTATTTT. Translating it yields CASSLGGGTDTQYF.

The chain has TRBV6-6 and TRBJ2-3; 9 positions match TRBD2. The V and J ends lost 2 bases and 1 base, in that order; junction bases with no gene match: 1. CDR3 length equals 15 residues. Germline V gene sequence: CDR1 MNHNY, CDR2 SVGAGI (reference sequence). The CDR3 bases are TGTGCCAGCAGTTACAGACTAGCGGGCACAGATACGCAGTATTTT. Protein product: CASSYRLAGTDTQYF.

The CDR3 loop reads CASSLGGGAFNEQFF. The DNA for the CDR3 is TGTGCCAGCAGTTTGGGGGGGGGGGCGTTCAATGAGCAGTTCTTC. The V call is TRBV12-3 or TRBV12-4, the J call TRBJ2-1; maybe TRBD2 (7 bases). V dropped 3 bases and J dropped 6 bases, with 15 bases sitting between them. This CDR3 has 15 residues.

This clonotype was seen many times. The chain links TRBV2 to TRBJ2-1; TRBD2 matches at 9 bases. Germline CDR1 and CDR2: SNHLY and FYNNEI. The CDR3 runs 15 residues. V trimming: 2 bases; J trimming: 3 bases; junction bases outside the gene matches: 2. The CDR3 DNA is TGTGCCAGCAGTGAAACTAGCGGGCTCTACAATGAGCAGTTCTTC. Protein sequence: CASSETSGLYNEQFF.

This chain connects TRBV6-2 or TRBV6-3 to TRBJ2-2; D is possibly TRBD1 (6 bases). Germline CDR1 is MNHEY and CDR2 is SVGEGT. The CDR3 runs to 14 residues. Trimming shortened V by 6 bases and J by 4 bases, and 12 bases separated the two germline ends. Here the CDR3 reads CASSPRQATGELFF. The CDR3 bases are TGTGCCAGCAGCCCGAGACAGGCCACCGGGGAGCTGTTTTTT.

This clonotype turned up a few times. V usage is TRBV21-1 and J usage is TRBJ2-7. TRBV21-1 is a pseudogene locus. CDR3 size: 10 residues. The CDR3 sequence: CAGPRLEQYF. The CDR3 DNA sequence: TGTGCCGGCCCCAGGCTCGAGCAGTACTTC.

The CDR3 loop is CASSAGTGPTGEQYF. The CDR3 nucleotides read TGTGCCAGCAGCGCCGGGACAGGACCAACTGGGGAGCAGTACTTC. The chain recombines TRBV9 with TRBJ2-7; 8 nucleotides agree with TRBD1. Germline V gene sequence: CDR1 SGDLS, CDR2 YYNGEE. V lost 3 bases to trimming and J lost 7 bases; unmatched junction nucleotides: 12. The CDR3 spans 15 residues. The full variable domain, with the rest looked up from reference TRBV9 and TRBJ2-7, is DSGVTQTPKHLITATGQRVTLRCSPRSGDLSVYWYQQSLDQGLQFLIQYYNGEERAKGNILERFSAQQFPDLHSELNLSSLELGDSALYFCASSAGTGPTGEQYFGPGTRLTVT.

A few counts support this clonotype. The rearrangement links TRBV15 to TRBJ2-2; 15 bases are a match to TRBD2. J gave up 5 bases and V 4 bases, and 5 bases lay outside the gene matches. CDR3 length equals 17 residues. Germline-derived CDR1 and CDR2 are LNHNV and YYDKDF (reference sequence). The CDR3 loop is CATSTGLAGGRTGELFF. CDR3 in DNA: TGTGCCACCAGCACGGGACTAGCGGGGGGTCGGACCGGGGAGCTGTTTTTT.

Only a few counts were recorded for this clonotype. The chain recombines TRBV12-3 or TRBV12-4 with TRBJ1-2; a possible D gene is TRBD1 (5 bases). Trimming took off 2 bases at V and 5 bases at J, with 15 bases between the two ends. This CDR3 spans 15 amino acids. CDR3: CASSLSSAGSYGYTF. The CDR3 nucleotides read TGTGCCAGCAGTTTAAGTTCGGCAGGGTCTTATGGCTACACCTTC.

The CDR3 DNA reads as TGCGCCAGCAGCGCCGTGGGGCGGGGGGCCGGAGAGACCCAGTACTTC. Encoded protein: CASSAVGRGAGETQYF. The chain combines TRBV5-1 with TRBJ2-5, with 8 bases matching TRBD2. Germline lookup yields CDR1 SGHRS and CDR2 YFSETQ. The CDR3 has 16 residues. V lost 4 bases to trimming and J lost 4 bases; unmatched junction nucleotides: 12.

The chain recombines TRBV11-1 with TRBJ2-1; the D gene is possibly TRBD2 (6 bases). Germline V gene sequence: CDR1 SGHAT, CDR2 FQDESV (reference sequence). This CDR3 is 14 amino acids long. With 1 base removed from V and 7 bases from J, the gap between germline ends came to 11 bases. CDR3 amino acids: CASSLGVAVNEQFF. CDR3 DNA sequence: TGTGCCAGCAGCTTAGGAGTAGCGGTGAATGAGCAGTTCTTC. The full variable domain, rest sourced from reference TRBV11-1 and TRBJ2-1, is EAEVAQSPRYKITEKSQAVAFWCDPISGHATLYWYRQILGQGPELLVQFQDESVVDDSQLPKDRFSAERLKGVDSTLKIQPAELGDSAMYLCASSLGVAVNEQFFGPGTRLTVL.

This CDR3 is CASSGTGGTGELFF. CDR3 coding DNA: TGCGCCAGCAGTGGGACAGGGGGCACCGGGGAGCTGTTTTTT. This chain uses TRBV10-1 with TRBJ2-2; 10 nucleotides align to TRBD1. The CDR3 totals 14 residues. J lost 4 bases, V lost 4 bases, and 0 bases had no gene match. Germline V gives CDR1 WNHNN, CDR2 SYGVQD (reference sequence).

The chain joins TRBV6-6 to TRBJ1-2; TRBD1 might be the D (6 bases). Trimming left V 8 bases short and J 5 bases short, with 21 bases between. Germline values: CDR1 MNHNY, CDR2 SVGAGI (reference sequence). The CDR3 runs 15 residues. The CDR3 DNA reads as TGTGCCAGCGAAGGGGGGACTCCGGGGTCGTATGGCTACACCTTC. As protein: CASEGGTPGSYGYTF.

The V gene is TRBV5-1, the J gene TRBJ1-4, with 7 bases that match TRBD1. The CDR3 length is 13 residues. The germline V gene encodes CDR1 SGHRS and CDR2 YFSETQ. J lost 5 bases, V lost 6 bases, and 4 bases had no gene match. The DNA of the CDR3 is TGCGCCAGCAATGGGGGACAGAATGAAAAACTGTTTTTT. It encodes CASNGGQNEKLFF.

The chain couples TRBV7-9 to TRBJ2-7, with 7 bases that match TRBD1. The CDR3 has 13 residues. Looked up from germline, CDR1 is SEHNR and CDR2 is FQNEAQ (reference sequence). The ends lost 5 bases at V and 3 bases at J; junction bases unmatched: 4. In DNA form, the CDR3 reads TGTGCCAGCAGCAGACGGGACAGCTACGAGCAGTACGTC. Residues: CASSRRDSYEQYV.

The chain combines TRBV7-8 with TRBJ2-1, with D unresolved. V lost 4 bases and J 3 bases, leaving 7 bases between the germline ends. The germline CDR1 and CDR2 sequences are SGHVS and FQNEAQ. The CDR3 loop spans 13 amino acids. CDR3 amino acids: CASSSPVYNEQFF. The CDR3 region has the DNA TGTGCCAGCAGCTCCCCGGTCTACAATGAGCAGTTCTTC.

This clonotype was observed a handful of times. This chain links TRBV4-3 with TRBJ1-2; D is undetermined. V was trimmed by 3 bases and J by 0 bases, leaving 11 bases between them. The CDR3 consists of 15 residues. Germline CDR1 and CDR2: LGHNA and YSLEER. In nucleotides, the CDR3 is TGCGCCAGCAGCCATAGAGGCCTAACTAACTATGGCTACACCTTC. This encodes CASSHRGLTNYGYTF.

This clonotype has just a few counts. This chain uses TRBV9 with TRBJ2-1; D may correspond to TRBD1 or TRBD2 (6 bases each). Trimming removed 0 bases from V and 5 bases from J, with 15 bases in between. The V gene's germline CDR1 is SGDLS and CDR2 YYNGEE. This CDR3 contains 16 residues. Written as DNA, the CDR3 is TGTGCCAGCAGCGTAGGTGGGGGGCCCGCGAACAATGAGCAGTTCTTC. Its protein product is CASSVGGGPANNEQFF.

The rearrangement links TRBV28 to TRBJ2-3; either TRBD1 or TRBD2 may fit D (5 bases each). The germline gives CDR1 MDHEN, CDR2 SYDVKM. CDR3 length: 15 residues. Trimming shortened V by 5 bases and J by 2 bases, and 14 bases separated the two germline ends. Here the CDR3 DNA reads TGTGCCAGCAGTGGGACCCGGGGTTCCACAGATACGCAGTATTTT. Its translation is CASSGTRGSTDTQYF.

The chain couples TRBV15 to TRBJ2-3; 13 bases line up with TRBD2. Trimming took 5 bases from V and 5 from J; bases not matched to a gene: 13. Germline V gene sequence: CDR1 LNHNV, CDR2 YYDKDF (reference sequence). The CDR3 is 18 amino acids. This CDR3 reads CATSGTRLAGGREDTQYF. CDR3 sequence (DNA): TGTGCCACCAGCGGGACAAGACTAGCGGGGGGCCGGGAAGATACGCAGTATTTT.

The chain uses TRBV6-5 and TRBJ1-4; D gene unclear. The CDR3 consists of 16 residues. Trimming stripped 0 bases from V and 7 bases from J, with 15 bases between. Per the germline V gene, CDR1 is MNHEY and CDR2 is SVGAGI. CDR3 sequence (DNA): TGTGCCAGCAGTTACTCGGAGACCCCGGCACTTGAAAAACTGTTTTTT. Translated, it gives CASSYSETPALEKLFF.

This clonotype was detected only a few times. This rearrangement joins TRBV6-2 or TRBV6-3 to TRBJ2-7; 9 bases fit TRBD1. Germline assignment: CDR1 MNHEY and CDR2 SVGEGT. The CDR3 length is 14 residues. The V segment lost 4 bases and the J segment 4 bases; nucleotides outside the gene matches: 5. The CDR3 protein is CASSLGQGHYEQYV. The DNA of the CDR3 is TGTGCCAGCAGTTTAGGACAGGGGCATTACGAGCAGTACGTC.

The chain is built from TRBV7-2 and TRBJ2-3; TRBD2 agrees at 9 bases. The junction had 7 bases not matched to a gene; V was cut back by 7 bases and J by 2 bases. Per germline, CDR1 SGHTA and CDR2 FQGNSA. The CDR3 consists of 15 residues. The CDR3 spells CASTGRGGFTDTQYF. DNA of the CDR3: TGTGCCAGCACCGGGCGGGGGGGATTCACAGATACGCAGTATTTT.

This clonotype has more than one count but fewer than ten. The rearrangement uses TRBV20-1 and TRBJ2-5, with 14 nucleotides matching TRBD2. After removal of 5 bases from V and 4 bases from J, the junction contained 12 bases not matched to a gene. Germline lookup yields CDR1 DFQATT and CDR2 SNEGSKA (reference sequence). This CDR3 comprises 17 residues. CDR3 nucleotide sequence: TGCAGTGCTCGCCGACTAGCGGGGGGGAGGTTGTTAGAGACCCAGTACTTC. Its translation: CSARRLAGGRLLETQYF.